This TCR beta chain was obtained from a study of cytomegalovirus exposure and HLA in healthy donors. Regarding the study as a whole: A prior analysis recorded that most TCR beta V segments were productive about 87% or about 30% of the time. An analysis that was carried out later associated 16,951 TCR beta sequences with HLA alleles at 0.05 false discovery rate. Researchers reported that a few CMV-associated chains were confirmed in vitro as CMV antigen-specific. A later analysis found that most CMV-associated TCR beta chains appeared HLA-restricted.

60 Vbeta and 13 Jbeta primers were used in PCR. TCRdb's table, derived via immunoSEQ multiplex PCR, lists solely in-frame clones and lacks some. This sample has fewer than 200,000 clones, with less than 90% found just once. Germline V gene data show CDR1 as LNHDA and CDR2 as SQIVND (reference sequence). V was cut by 3 bases and J by 6 bases, with 6 bases left in between. This CDR3 region has 12 residues. As concerns this clone: The antigen is unknown.

Sequencing was done on a sample of PBMCs. The V gene is TRBV19, the J gene TRBJ1-5; D not resolved. The receptor comes from a girl under three years old in good health and CMV-seronegative. Here the CDR3 reads CASSIGSQPQHF. CDR3 DNA: TGTGCCAGTAGTATCGGGAGTCAGCCCCAGCATTTT. Looking up the rest from reference TRBV19 and TRBJ1-5 gives the full variable domain: DGGITQSPKYLFRKEGQNVTLSCEQNLNHDAMYWYRQDPGQGLRLIYYSQIVNDFQKGDIAEGYSVSREKKESFPLTVTSAQKNPTAFYLCASSIGSQPQHFGDGTRLSIL.